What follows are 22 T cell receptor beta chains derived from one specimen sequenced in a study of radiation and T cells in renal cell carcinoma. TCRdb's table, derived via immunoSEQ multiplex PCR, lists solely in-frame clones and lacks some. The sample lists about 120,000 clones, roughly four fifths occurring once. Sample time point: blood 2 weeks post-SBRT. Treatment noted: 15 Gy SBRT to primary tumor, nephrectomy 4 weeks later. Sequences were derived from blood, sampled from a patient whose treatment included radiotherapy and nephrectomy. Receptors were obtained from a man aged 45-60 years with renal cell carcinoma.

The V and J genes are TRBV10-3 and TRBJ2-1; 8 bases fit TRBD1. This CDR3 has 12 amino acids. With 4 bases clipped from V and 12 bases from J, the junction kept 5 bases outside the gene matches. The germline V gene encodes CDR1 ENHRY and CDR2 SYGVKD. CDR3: CAISGDRWPQFF. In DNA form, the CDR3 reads TGTGCCATCAGTGGGGACAGGTGGCCGCAGTTCTTC.

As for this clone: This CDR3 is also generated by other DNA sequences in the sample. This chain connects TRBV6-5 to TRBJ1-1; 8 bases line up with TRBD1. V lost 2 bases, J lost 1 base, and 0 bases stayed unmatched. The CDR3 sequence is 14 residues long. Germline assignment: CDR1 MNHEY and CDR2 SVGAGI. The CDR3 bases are TGTGCCAGCAGTTACGACAGGGGGAACACTGAAGCTTTCTTT. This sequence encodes CASSYDRGNTEAFF.

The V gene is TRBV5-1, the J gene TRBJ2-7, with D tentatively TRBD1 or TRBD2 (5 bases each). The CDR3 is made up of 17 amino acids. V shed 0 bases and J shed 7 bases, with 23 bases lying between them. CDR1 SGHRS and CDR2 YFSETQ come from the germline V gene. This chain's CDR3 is CASSLEGRASDLGEQYF. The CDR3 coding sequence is TGCGCCAGCAGCTTGGAGGGGCGGGCTTCGGATTTGGGTGAGCAGTACTTC.

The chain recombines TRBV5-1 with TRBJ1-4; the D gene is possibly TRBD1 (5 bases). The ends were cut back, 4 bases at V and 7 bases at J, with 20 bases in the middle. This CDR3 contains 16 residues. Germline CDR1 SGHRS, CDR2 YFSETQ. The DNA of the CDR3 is TGCGCCAGCAGCCCGAACCCCGGGACGGAGGTTGAAAAACTGTTTTTT. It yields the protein CASSPNPGTEVEKLFF. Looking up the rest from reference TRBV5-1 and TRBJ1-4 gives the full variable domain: KAGVTQTPRYLIKTRGQQVTLSCSPISGHRSVSWYQQTPGQGLQFLFEYFSETQRNKGNFPGRFSGRQFSNSRSEMNVSTLELGDSALYLCASSPNPGTEVEKLFFGSGTQLSVL.

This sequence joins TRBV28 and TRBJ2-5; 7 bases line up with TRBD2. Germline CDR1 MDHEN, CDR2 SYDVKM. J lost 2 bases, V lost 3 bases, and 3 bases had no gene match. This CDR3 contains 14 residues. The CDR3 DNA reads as TGTGCCAGCAGTTTTGGGGGAGGGCAAGAGACCCAGTACTTC. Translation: CASSFGGGQETQYF.

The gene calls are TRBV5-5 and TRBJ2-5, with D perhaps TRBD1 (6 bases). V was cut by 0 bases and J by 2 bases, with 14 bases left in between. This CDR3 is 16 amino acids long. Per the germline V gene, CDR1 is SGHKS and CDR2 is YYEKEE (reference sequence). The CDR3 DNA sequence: TGTGCCAGCAGCTTGGAACAGGGTGGGGGACAAGAGACCCAGTACTTC. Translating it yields CASSLEQGGGQETQYF.

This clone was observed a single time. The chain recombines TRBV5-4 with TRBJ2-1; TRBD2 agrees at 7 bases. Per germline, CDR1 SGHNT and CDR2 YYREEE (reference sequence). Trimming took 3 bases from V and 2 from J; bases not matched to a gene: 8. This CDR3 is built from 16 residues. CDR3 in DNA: TGTGCCAGCAGCTCAAAGGGAGGGAACCCCTACAATGAGCAGTTCTTC. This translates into CASSSKGGNPYNEQFF.

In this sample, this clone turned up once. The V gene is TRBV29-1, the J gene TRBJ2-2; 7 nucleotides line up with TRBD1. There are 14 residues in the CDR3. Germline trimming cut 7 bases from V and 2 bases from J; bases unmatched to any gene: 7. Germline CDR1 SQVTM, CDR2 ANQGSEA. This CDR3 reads CSARTGPNTGELFF. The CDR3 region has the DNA TGCAGCGCAAGGACAGGACCAAACACCGGGGAGCTGTTTTTT.

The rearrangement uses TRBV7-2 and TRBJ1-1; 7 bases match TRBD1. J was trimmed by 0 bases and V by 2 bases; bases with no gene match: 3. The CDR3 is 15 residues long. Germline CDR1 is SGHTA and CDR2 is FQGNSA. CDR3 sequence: CASSLHTGVNTEAFF. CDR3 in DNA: TGTGCCAGCAGCTTACACACAGGGGTGAACACTGAAGCTTTCTTT.

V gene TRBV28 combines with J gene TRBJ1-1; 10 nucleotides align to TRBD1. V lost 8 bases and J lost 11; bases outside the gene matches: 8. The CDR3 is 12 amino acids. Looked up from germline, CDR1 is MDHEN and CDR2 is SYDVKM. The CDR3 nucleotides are TGTGCCAGCGGCGGGACAGGGGTTGGTGCTTTCTTT. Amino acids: CASGGTGVGAFF.

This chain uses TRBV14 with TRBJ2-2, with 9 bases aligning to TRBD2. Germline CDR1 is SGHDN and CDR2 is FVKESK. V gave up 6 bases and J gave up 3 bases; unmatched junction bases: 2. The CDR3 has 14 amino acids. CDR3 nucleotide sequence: TGTGCCAGCAGTCGCGGGGGGGACACCGGGGAGCTGTTTTTT. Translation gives CASSRGGDTGELFF.

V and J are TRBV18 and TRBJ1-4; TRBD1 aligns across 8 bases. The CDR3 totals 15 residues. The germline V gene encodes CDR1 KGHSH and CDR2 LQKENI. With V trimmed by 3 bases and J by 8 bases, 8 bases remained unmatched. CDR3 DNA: TGTGCCAGCTCACCCCGGACAGGGCGGAGGGAAAAACTGTTTTTT. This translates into CASSPRTGRREKLFF.

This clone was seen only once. The DNA for the CDR3 is TGTGCCAGCAGCTTATGGTCACAGGGGAACACTGAAGCTTTCTTT. Encoded protein: CASSLWSQGNTEAFF. The V and J genes are TRBV7-2 and TRBJ1-1; D might be TRBD1 (6 bases). The CDR3 consists of 15 residues. Trimming shortened V by 2 bases and J by 1 base, and 11 bases separated the two germline ends. Germline lookup yields CDR1 SGHTA and CDR2 FQGNSA.

The CDR3 loop reads CASSFVVSSGTQSGEQFF. CDR3 nucleotide sequence: TGCGCCAGCAGCTTTGTCGTATCTTCCGGGACCCAATCAGGTGAGCAGTTCTTC. The rearrangement links TRBV5-1 to TRBJ2-1; possibly TRBD1 or TRBD2 for D (5 bases each). V dropped 2 bases and J dropped 9 bases, with 27 bases sitting between them. Germline assignment: CDR1 SGHRS and CDR2 YFSETQ. This CDR3 has 18 residues. The full variable domain, its missing parts supplied by reference TRBV5-1 and TRBJ2-1, is KAGVTQTPRYLIKTRGQQVTLSCSPISGHRSVSWYQQTPGQGLQFLFEYFSETQRNKGNFPGRFSGRQFSNSRSEMNVSTLELGDSALYLCASSFVVSSGTQSGEQFFGPGTRLTVL.

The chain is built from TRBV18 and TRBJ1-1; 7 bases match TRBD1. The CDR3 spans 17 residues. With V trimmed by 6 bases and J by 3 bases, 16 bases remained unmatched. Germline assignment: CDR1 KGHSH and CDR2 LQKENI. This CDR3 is CASSPTEGATGDTEAFF. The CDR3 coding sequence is TGTGCCAGCTCCCCAACGGAGGGGGCTACAGGGGACACTGAAGCTTTCTTT.

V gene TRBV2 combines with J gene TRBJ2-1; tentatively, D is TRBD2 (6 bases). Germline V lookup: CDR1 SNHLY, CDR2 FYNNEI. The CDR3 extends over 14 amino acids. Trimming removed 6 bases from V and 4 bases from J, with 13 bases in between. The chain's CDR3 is CASSARLDYNEQFF. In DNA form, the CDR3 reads TGTGCCAGCAGCGCTAGACTAGATTACAATGAGCAGTTCTTC.

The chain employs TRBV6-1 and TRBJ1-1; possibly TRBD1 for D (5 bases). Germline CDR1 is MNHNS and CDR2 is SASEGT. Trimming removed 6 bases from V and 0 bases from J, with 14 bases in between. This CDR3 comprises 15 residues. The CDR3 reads CASRGKGNMNTEAFF. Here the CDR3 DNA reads TGTGCCAGCAGGGGAAAGGGGAACATGAACACTGAAGCTTTCTTT.

The CDR3 spells CAWSVGGQGNYGYTF. The CDR3, as DNA: TGTGCCTGGAGTGTAGGGGGACAGGGGAACTATGGCTACACCTTC. This chain joins TRBV30 and TRBJ1-2; TRBD1 matches at 10 bases. The CDR3 totals 15 residues. V was pared by 0 bases and J by 2 bases, with 3 bases of the junction left unmatched. Germline-derived CDR1 and CDR2 are GTSNPN and SVGIG (reference sequence).

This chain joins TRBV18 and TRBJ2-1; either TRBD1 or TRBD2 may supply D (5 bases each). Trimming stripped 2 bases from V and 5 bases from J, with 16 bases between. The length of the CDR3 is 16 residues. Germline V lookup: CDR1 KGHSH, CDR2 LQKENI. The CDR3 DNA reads TGTGCCAGCTCACCAGGAATTTGGCTGGGGGACAATGAGCAGTTCTTC. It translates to CASSPGIWLGDNEQFF.

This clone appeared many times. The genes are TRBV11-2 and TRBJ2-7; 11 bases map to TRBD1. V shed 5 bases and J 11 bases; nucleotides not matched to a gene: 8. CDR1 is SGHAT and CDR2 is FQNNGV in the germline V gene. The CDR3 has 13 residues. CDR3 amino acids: CASSPDRGLVEYF. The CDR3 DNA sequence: TGTGCCAGCAGCCCGGACAGGGGGCTCGTCGAGTACTTC.

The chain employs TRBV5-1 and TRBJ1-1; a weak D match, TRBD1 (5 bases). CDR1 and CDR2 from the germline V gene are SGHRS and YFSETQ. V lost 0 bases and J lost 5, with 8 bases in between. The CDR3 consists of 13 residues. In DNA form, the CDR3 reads TGCGCCAGCAGCTTGGTAGGGGTTACTGAAGCTTTCTTT. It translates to CASSLVGVTEAFF.

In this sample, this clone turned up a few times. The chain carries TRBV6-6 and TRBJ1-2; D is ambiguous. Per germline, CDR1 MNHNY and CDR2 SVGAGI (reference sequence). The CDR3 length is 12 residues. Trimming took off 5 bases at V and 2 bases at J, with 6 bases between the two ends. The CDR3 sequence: CASSPQNYGYTF. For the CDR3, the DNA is TGTGCCAGCAGTCCACAAAACTATGGCTACACCTTC.